This is a list of T cell receptor beta chains from one sample in a study of regulatory T cells in long-lasting Graves disease. Each CDR3 protein is one row after TCRdb ran MiXCR on the multiplex PCR reads. The table has around 460,000 distinct CDR3 sequences, 20% to 25% seen once; the top ten hold about an eighth. This specimen consisted of peripheral blood mononuclear cells (PBMCs), obtained when the disease was refractory, from a patient treated with antithyroid drugs. The receptors derive from a female donor with Graves disease. Both conserved end residues are part of each CDR3. A D gene is named only where the DNA matches it firmly. Clone size, where shown, is once, few, many, or a class for clones that have expanded.

size: few; J: TRBJ2-7; D: TRBD2; V: TRBV28; CDR3: CASSLDGTTAYEQYF; DNA: TGTGCCAGCAGCTTAGACGGGACTACCGCCTACGAGCAGTACTTC
size: -; J: TRBJ2-5; D: -; V: TRBV4-1; CDR3: CASSLQGQVQETQYF; DNA: TGCGCCAGCAGCCTCCAGGGGCAGGTCCAAGAGACCCAGTACTTC
size: -; J: TRBJ1-2; D: -; V: TRBV9; CDR3: CASSVTSTGDYGYTF; DNA: TGTGCCAGCAGCGTCACTTCAACAGGTGACTATGGCTACACCTTC
size: few; J: TRBJ1-1; D: -; V: TRBV19; CDR3: CASSMMGRGLNTEAFF; DNA: TGTGCCAGTAGTATGATGGGGAGGGGCCTGAACACTGAAGCTTTCTTT
size: -; J: TRBJ2-7; D: -; V: TRBV4-2; CDR3: CASSQPGLKSYEQYF; DNA: TGTGCCAGCAGCCAACCGGGACTCAAATCCTACGAGCAGTACTTC
size: few; J: TRBJ1-5; D: -; V: TRBV7-2; CDR3: CASSASGYQPQHF; DNA: TGTGCCAGCAGCGCATCAGGGTACCAGCCCCAGCATTTT
size: many; J: TRBJ2-5; D: TRBD2; V: TRBV7-2; CDR3: CASRTDGGSWGETQYF; DNA: TGTGCCAGCAGAACCGACGGGGGGAGCTGGGGAGAGACCCAGTACTTC
size: -; J: TRBJ2-7; D: -; V: TRBV5-4; CDR3: CASSDARQDNYEQYF; DNA: TGTGCCAGCTCCGACGCGCGACAGGATAACTACGAGCAGTACTTC
size: -; J: TRBJ1-1; D: -; V: TRBV7-9; CDR3: CASSLSNRVYTEAFF; DNA: TGTGCCAGCAGCTTATCTAACAGGGTGTACACTGAAGCTTTCTTT
size: few; J: TRBJ2-2; D: -; V: TRBV27; CDR3: CASSLLSRWTGELFF; DNA: TGTGCCAGCAGTTTATTGTCGAGGTGGACCGGGGAGCTGTTTTTT
size: few; J: TRBJ1-4; D: -; V: TRBV3-1; CDR3: CASSLRTGGFDEKLFF; DNA: TGTGCCAGCAGCCTTCGGACCGGGGGATTTGATGAAAAACTGTTTTTT
size: few; J: TRBJ2-1; D: -; V: TRBV7-2; CDR3: CASSLGADEQFF; DNA: TGTGCCAGCAGCTTAGGGGCGGATGAGCAGTTCTTC